These T cell receptor beta chains were read from a single sample in a study of blood T cell repertoires in COVID-19. Data came from immunoSEQ multiplex PCR; TCRdb stores just in-frame clones and leaves some out. The table includes over 200,000 clones, 90% detected once. Material for sequencing was PBMCs or T cells enriched from blood (not recorded which). These receptors came from a man in his thirties or forties who had been exposed to COVID-19. The CDR3 runs from the conserved cysteine through the conserved F or W. Each record gives: clone size, J gene, V gene, D gene, CDR3 protein, CDR3 DNA. The D gene is left open where the match is weak. Clone size is stated in some rows and not others, as once, few, many or a class when expanded.

>.|TRBJ1-1|TRBV18|.
CASSPAGGIPEAFF
TGTGCCAGCTCACCTGCTGGGGGGATTCCTGAAGCTTTCTTT
>.|TRBJ1-1|TRBV9|.
CASSPQGRANTEAFF
TGTGCCAGCAGCCCCCAGGGCAGGGCGAACACTGAAGCTTTCTTT
>.|TRBJ1-5|TRBV6-5|TRBD1
CASSYAERGPNQPQHF
TGTGCCAGCAGTTACGCAGAGAGGGGGCCGAATCAGCCCCAGCATTTT
>.|TRBJ2-7|TRBV5-6|.
CASSLSRGGSSEQYF
TGTGCCAGCAGCTTGTCTCGAGGGGGATCAAGCGAGCAGTACTTC
>.|TRBJ2-3|TRBV29-1|.
CSVVSRLPSTDTQYF
TGCAGCGTTGTATCGCGGCTCCCTAGCACAGATACGCAGTATTTT
>.|TRBJ2-5|TRBV4-3|TRBD2
CASSQERTSGGVYQETQYF
TGCGCCAGCAGCCAAGAAAGGACTAGCGGGGGAGTGTACCAAGAGACCCAGTACTTC
>.|TRBJ1-5|TRBV3-1/TRBV3-2|.
CASSQGRATEPQHF
TGTGCCAGCAGCCAGGGCAGGGCAACGGAGCCCCAGCATTTT
>.|TRBJ2-7|TRBV27|TRBD1
CASSLGVAGQGAIYEQYF
TGTGCCAGCAGTTTAGGGGTTGCGGGACAGGGGGCGATATACGAGCAGTACTTC
>.|TRBJ1-2|TRBV12-5|TRBD1
CASGLIQGEDYGYTF
TGTGCTAGTGGTTTGATCCAGGGGGAGGACTATGGCTACACCTTC
>.|TRBJ2-2|TRBV2|.
CASGHPGETTGELFF
TGTGCCAGCGGACATCCGGGAGAGACCACCGGGGAGCTGTTTTTT
>.|TRBJ2-4|TRBV5-4|TRBD1
CASSLGQGDIQYF
TGTGCCAGCAGCTTGGGCCAGGGGGACATTCAGTACTTC
>.|TRBJ2-2|TRBV2|.
CASSTDANTGELFF
TGTGCCAGCAGCACAGACGCGAACACCGGGGAGCTGTTTTTT
>.|TRBJ1-1|TRBV7-2|.
CASSLETGDKAFF
TGTGCCAGCAGCTTAGAGACAGGAGATAAAGCTTTCTTT
>.|TRBJ2-5|TRBV20-1|.
CSAVNEETQYF
TGCAGTGCTGTCAATGAAGAGACCCAGTACTTC
>.|TRBJ2-2|TRBV27|.
CASSLQGYTGELFF
TGTGCCAGCAGTTTACAGGGCTACACCGGGGAGCTGTTTTTT
>.|TRBJ1-2|TRBV27|TRBD1
CASRTGLASYGYTF
TGTGCCAGCAGGACAGGGTTGGCTTCCTATGGCTACACCTTC
>.|TRBJ1-1|TRBV27|TRBD1
CASISDFTGQRSESFF
TGTGCCAGCATATCAGATTTCACGGGACAGAGGTCGGAATCTTTCTTT
>.|TRBJ1-3|TRBV15|.
CATSRSTGSGNTIYF
TGTGCCACCAGCCGATCGACAGGCTCTGGAAACACCATATATTTT
>once|TRBJ2-5|TRBV7-9|.
CASVSLGKETQYF
TGTGCCAGCGTATCACTAGGGAAAGAGACCCAGTACTTC
>.|TRBJ2-3|TRBV11-2|.
CASSHIQRQSTDTQYF
TGTGCCAGCAGCCACATCCAACGCCAAAGCACAGATACGCAGTATTTT
>.|TRBJ1-1|TRBV19|.
CASSMTVNTEAFF
TGTGCCAGTAGTATGACAGTGAACACTGAAGCTTTCTTT
>.|TRBJ2-3|TRBV14|TRBD2
CASSPGAGYTQYF
TGTGCCAGCAGCCCAGGAGCGGGGTATACGCAGTATTTT
>.|TRBJ2-5|TRBV7-2|.
CASSPRRGSVAQETQYF
TGTGCCAGCAGCCCCAGGAGGGGTAGCGTGGCACAAGAGACCCAGTACTTC
>.|TRBJ2-7|TRBV5-1|.
CASSSQYEQYF
TGCGCCAGCAGCTCCCAGTACGAGCAGTACTTC
>.|TRBJ1-2|TRBV6-4|.
CASSDGPAGGYTF
TGTGCCAGCAGTGATGGACCGGCGGGCGGCTACACCTTC
>.|TRBJ2-4|TRBV5-3|.
CARSDTREAKNIQYF
TGTGCCAGAAGCGACACCAGGGAAGCCAAAAACATTCAGTACTTC
>.|TRBJ1-2|TRBV27|.
CASSFSWGNNYGYTF
TGTGCCAGCAGTTTCTCCTGGGGCAACAACTATGGCTACACCTTC
>.|TRBJ1-5|TRBV27|TRBD1
CASSLSGQGNQPQHF
TGTGCCAGCAGTTTGTCAGGACAGGGTAATCAGCCCCAGCATTTT
>.|TRBJ2-2|TRBV3-1/TRBV3-2|.
CASSLRVSIGTGELFF
TGTGCCAGCAGCTTACGCGTGTCGATCGGGACCGGGGAGCTGTTTTTT
>.|TRBJ1-2|TRBV6-5|TRBD1
CASSYQDRHNGYTF
TGTGCCAGCAGTTATCAGGACAGGCACAATGGCTACACCTTC
>.|TRBJ2-3|TRBV12-3/TRBV12-4|.
CASSFSGTDTQYF
TGTGCCAGCAGTTTTTCGGGCACAGATACGCAGTATTTT
>few|TRBJ1-4|TRBV7-2|.
CASSQREQDRRGEKLFF
TGTGCCAGCAGCCAAAGAGAGCAAGACAGGAGAGGGGAAAAACTGTTTTTT
>.|TRBJ2-3|TRBV15|.
CATSRPPRDTQYF
TGTGCCACCAGCAGGCCCCCGCGCGATACGCAGTATTTT
>.|TRBJ1-1|TRBV16|.
CASSQSGTTNTEAFF
TGTGCCAGCAGCCAATCAGGGACTACCAACACTGAAGCTTTCTTT
>.|TRBJ2-5|TRBV6-5|TRBD2
CASSLLAGIQETQYF
TGTGCCAGCAGTCTTCTAGCGGGGATCCAAGAGACCCAGTACTTC
>.|TRBJ2-2|TRBV30|.
CAWRTGELFF
TGTGCCTGGCGTACCGGGGAGCTGTTTTTT
>.|TRBJ1-6|TRBV5-1|.
CASSLGGHQLGSPLHF
TGCGCCAGCAGCTTGGGAGGGCACCAGCTAGGTTCACCCCTCCACTTT
>.|TRBJ1-5|TRBV10-3|TRBD1
CAISDRGPQPQHF
TGTGCCATCAGTGACAGGGGGCCTCAGCCCCAGCATTTT
>.|TRBJ1-2|TRBV7-2|.
CASSLDGGVGGYTF
TGTGCCAGCAGCTTAGACGGGGGAGTCGGGGGCTACACCTTC
>.|TRBJ1-5|TRBV30|TRBD1
CAWSLGGTGNQPQHF
TGTGCCTGGAGTTTGGGGGGGACAGGTAATCAGCCCCAGCATTTT
>once|TRBJ2-3|TRBV7-8|.
CASKEGIVTDTQYF
TGTGCCAGCAAGGAGGGAATCGTCACAGATACGCAGTATTTT
>.|TRBJ1-2|TRBV19|.
CASRTDGGYTF
TGTGCCAGTAGGACAGATGGAGGCTACACCTTC
>.|TRBJ2-1|TRBV7-6|.
CASSSTRMGGNIEQFF
TGTGCCAGCAGCTCAACCCGGATGGGGGGAAACATTGAGCAGTTCTTC
>.|TRBJ2-5|TRBV25-1|.
CASSPSRGQKKEETQYF
TGTGCCAGCAGTCCCTCAAGGGGACAAAAAAAGGAAGAGACCCAGTACTTC
>.|TRBJ1-3|TRBV5-6|.
CASSPVSSLGNTIYF
TGTGCCAGCAGCCCTGTCTCTTCCCTTGGAAACACCATATATTTT
>.|TRBJ2-7|TRBV29-1|.
CSVLSGFTYEQYF
TGCAGCGTTTTATCAGGTTTTACCTACGAGCAGTACTTC
>.|TRBJ2-6|TRBV11-2|.
CASSLAGDGANVLTF
TGTGCCAGCAGCTTAGCGGGGGATGGGGCCAACGTCCTGACTTTC
>.|TRBJ2-1|TRBV19|TRBD1
CASMRQGANEQFF
TGTGCCAGTATGCGCCAGGGGGCAAATGAGCAGTTCTTC
>.|TRBJ2-7|TRBV7-6|.
CASSSPTYNEVSYEQYF
TGTGCCAGCAGCTCTCCGACCTACAACGAGGTGTCCTACGAGCAGTACTTC
>.|TRBJ1-5|TRBV2|TRBD1
CASSVDRGLGQPQHF
TGTGCCAGCAGTGTTGACAGGGGTCTTGGACAGCCCCAGCATTTT
>.|TRBJ1-1|TRBV6-4|.
CASSTGANTEAFF
TGTGCCAGCAGTACTGGAGCGAACACTGAAGCTTTCTTT
>.|TRBJ1-5|TRBV29-1|TRBD1
CSVGNRDRANSQHF
TGCAGCGTTGGGAACCGGGACAGGGCTAATTCCCAGCATTTT
>.|TRBJ2-5|TRBV5-1|TRBD1
CASSLAGTAKETQYF
TGCGCCAGCAGCTTGGCCGGGACAGCAAAAGAGACCCAGTACTTC
>.|TRBJ1-4|TRBV19|.
CASSPLNRPTNEKLFF
TGTGCCAGTAGTCCCTTGAACAGGCCAACTAATGAAAAACTGTTTTTT
>.|TRBJ2-2|TRBV18|.
CASSPPSRAGELFF
TGTGCCAGCTCACCACCCTCGAGGGCCGGGGAGCTGTTTTTT
>once|TRBJ2-5|TRBV18|.
CASSLGPEYLGETQYF
TGTGCCAGCTCACTAGGTCCCGAATATCTCGGGGAGACCCAGTACTTC